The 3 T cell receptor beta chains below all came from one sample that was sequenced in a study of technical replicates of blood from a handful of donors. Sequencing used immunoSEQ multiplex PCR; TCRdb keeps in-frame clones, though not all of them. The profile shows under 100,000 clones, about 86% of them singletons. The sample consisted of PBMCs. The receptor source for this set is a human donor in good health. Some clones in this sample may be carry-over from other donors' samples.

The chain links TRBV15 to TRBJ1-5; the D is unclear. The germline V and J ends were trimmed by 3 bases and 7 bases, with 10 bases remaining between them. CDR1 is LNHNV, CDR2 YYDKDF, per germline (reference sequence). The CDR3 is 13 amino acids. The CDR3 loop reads CATSSLGGQPQHF. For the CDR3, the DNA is TGTGCCACCAGCAGCTTGGGAGGCCAGCCCCAGCATTTT.

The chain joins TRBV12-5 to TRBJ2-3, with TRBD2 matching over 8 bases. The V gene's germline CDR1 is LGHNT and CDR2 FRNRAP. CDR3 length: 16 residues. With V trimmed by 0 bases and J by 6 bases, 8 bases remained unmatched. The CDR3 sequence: CASGLVIAAGVDTQYF. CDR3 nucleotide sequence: TGTGCTAGTGGTTTGGTAATTGCAGCGGGAGTGGATACGCAGTATTTT. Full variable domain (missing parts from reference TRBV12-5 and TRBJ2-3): DARVTQTPRHKVTEMGQEVTMRCQPILGHNTVFWYRQTMMQGLELLAYFRNRAPLDDSGMPKDRFSAEMPDATLATLKIQPSEPRDSAVYFCASGLVIAAGVDTQYFGPGTRLTVL.

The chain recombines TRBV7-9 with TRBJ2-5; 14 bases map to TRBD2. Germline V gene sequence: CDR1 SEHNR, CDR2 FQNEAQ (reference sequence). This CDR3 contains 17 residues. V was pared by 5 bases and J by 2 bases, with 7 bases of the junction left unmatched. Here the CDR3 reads CASSRTSGRTTQETQYF. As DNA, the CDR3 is TGTGCCAGCAGCCGGACTAGCGGGAGGACCACACAAGAGACCCAGTACTTC.